This T cell receptor (beta chain) came from a study of response to subunit inactivated influenza vaccine listed by TCRdb under 2018. Study-level background: The study used deep quantitative T cell receptor repertoire profiling to track responses to a trivalent subunit inactivated influenza vaccine.

Libraries came from RT-PCR. For sequencing, an Illumina HiSeq 2500 was employed. TCRdb trimmed the raw reads at Q25, called clones with MiXCR and kept productive beta chains. Rows with one shared CDR3 protein collapse into an entry with the most common genes and DNA. The sample data list roughly 550,000 distinct CDR3 sequences, and under 30% of these were observed just once. The biggest ten clones account for roughly 2.8% of the sample. The paper as a whole reports these results and caveats: The authors suggested that each seasonal influenza vaccination may recruit only a limited number of new T cells.

Germline trimming: 0 bases from V, 5 bases from J; junction bases outside gene matches: 11. The germline V gene provides CDR1 MNHEY and CDR2 SVGEGT. Spanning cysteine to phenylalanine, the CDR3 consists of 17 amino acids. Only the CDR3 DNA is retained, 51 bases long and in frame from the first base. This clonotype was observed a few times. What this receptor recognizes is not known. No base quality values were provided; no much bigger clone lies one nucleotide off. This sample was shared with a second study, whose subject was T cells expressing NK-cell markers. The other study reports the following: TCR beta cDNA libraries were prepared using 5'RACE template switching, which introduced a universal primer site and unique molecular identifiers. TCR beta-chain repertoires were profiled in sorted CD3+CD56+NKG2C+, CD3+CD56+NKG2C- and CD3+CD56-NKG2C+ T-cell subsets from several donors. Most of the eight sequenced donors were HCMV-seropositive and one was HCMV-seronegative. In several experiments an anti-gammadeltaTCR antibody was added to restrict sorting to alphabetaTCR-expressing T cells. In more than 5 donors, the dominant CD3+CD56+NKG2C+ clonotypes were found to rank among the top 10 CD8+ clonotypes and to make up 1.0-7.0% of CD8+ T cells. Those dominant clonotypes were again the most abundant among CD3+CD56-NKG2C+ cells in a handful of donors, at roughly 25-65%. Whether the expanded NKG2C-expressing T cell clones were specific for HCMV antigens was left unclear. The eight sequenced donors were randomly selected healthy volunteers, three men and five women. A commercial ELISA kit detecting HCMV-specific IgG in serum was used to determine HCMV serostatus. Peripheral blood mononuclear cells were isolated from blood by Ficoll density gradient centrifugation. CD4+ and CD8+ T cells were isolated from PBMC by magnetic immunoseparation with Miltenyi isolation kits. Synthesis of cDNA was primed from the TCR beta constant segment and was followed by two consecutive PCR amplification steps. Illumina HiSeq 2000/2500, MiSeq or NextSeq was used to sequence libraries as 2 x 150 bp reads. MIGEC handled demultiplexing of the reads and grouping by UMI, while MiTCR was used to assemble and quantify clonotypes. To exclude erroneous sequences, any TCR cDNA sequence not supported by at least two reads was discarded. The tcR package was used for downstream repertoire analysis, and clonotypes were matched between fractions using CDR3 nucleotide sequence together with V segment. VDJmatch was used to annotate antigen specificity against VDJdb, with one amino acid substitution in CDR3 permitted.

The sequence links TRBV6-2 or TRBV6-3 to TRBJ2-5, with 8 junctional bases fitting TRBD1. The sequence was obtained from a man aged 50 or older who received an inactivated influenza vaccine. Donor details come from another sample of the same person, matched by shared clones. The starting material was CD4+ T cells sorted from PBMCs, obtained roughly 13 days after vaccination. The CDR3 region reads CASSYSPDRVTWETQYF. The DNA is TGTGCCAGCAGTTACTCCCCGGACAGGGTTACATGGGAGACCCAGTACTTC.